The present T cell receptor (beta chain) was sequenced within a study of blood T cell repertoires in COVID-19. About the study: Samples taken during acute and convalescent COVID-19 were collected in the United States, Italy and Spain. PBMCs, B-cell-depleted T cells, or T cells provided the cDNA or gDNA that made up the material.

Trimming stripped 5 bases from V and 3 bases from J, with 10 bases between. The germline V gene has CDR1 LNHDA and CDR2 SQIVND (reference sequence). CDR3 size: 13 residues. In the authors' workflow: Estimates of nucleated cell counts were drawn from the amplification of reference gene primers. Profiled with immunoSEQ multiplex PCR; TCRdb holds only in-frame clones, not every one. The V and J calls and the clone size are those of that table, but D and trimming were determined from the DNA. Of about 160,000 clones in the sample, about 86% are singletons; the top ten hold about 9.4%. Seattle's cohort entered during active infection and was followed longitudinally.

The chain is built from TRBV19 and TRBJ1-2; D is possibly TRBD1 (5 bases). This sequence originates from a woman aged 70 to 79 with COVID-19, enrolled during active disease. The sequenced sample consisted of peripheral blood. The CDR3 coding sequence is TGTGCCAGTAGTTCGACAGCTTACTATGGCTACACCTTC. This codes for CASSSTAYYGYTF.